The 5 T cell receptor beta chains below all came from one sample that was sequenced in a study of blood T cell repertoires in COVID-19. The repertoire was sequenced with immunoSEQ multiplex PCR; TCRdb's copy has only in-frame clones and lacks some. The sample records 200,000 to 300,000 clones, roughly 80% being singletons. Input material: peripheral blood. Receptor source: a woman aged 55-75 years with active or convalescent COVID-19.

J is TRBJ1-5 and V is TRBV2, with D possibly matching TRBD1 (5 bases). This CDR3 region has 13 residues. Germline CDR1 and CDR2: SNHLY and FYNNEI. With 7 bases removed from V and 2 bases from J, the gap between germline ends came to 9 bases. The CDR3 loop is CASTGSGNQPQHF. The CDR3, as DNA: TGTGCCAGCACAGGGTCTGGCAATCAGCCCCAGCATTTT. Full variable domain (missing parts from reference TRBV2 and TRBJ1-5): EPEVTQTPSHQVTQMGQEVILRCVPISNHLYFYWYRQILGQKVEFLVSFYNNEISEKSEIFDDQFSVERPDGSNFTLKIRSTKLEDSAMYFCASTGSGNQPQHFGDGTRLSIL.

The CDR3 reads CASSRGASGYQETQYF. The CDR3 DNA follows: TGTGCCAGCAGCCGGGGGGCTAGCGGTTACCAAGAGACCCAGTACTTC. The chain joins TRBV7-2 to TRBJ2-5, with D possibly TRBD2 on 7 matching bases. CDR1 and CDR2 (germline): SGHTA, FQGNSA. This CDR3 has 16 amino acids. V was clipped by 5 bases and J by 0 bases, with 16 bases between them.

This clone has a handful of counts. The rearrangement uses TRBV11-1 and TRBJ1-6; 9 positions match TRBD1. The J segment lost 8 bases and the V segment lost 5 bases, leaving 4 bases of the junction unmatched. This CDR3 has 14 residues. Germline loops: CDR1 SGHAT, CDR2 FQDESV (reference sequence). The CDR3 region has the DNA TGTGCCAGCAGCACCGGGACAGGGCATTCACCCCTCCACTTT. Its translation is CASSTGTGHSPLHF.

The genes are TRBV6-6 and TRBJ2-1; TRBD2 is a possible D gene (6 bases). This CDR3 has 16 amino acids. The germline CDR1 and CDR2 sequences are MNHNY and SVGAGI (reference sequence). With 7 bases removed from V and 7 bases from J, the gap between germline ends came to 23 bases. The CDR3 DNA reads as TGTGCCAGCACCTCAAGGAGGCGGGGCGAGGGAAATGAGCAGTTCTTC. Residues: CASTSRRRGEGNEQFF.

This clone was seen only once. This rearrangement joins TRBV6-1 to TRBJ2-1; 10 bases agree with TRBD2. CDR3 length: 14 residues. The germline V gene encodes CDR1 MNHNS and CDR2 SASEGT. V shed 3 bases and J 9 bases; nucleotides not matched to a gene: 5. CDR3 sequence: CASSDLAGVPEQFF. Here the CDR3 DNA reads TGTGCCAGCAGTGACCTAGCGGGAGTTCCTGAGCAGTTCTTC.